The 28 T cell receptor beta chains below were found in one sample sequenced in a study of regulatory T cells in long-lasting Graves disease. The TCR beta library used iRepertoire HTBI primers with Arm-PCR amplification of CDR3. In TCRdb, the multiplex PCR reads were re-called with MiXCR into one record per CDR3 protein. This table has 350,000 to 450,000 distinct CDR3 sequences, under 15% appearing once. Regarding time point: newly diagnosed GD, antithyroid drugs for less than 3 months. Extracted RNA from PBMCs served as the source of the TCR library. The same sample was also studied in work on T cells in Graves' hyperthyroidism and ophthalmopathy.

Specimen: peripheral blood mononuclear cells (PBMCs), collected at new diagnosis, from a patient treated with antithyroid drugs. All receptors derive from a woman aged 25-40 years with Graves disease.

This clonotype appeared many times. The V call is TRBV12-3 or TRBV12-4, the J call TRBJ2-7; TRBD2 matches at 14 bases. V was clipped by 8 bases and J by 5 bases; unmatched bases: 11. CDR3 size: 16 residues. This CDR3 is CASGYYRLAGGDEQYF. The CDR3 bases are TGTGCCAGCGGTTATTATCGACTAGCGGGAGGGGACGAGCAGTACTTC.

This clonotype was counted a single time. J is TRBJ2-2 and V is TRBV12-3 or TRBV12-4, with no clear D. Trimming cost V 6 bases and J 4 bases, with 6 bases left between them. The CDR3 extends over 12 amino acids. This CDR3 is CASRLGTGELFF. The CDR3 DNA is TGTGCCAGCAGACTCGGCACCGGGGAGCTGTTTTTT.

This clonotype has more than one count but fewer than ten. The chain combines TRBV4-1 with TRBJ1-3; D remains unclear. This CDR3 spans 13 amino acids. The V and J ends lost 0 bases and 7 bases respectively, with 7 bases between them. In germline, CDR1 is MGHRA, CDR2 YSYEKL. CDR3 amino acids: CASSQDQLNTIYF. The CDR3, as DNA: TGCGCCAGCAGCCAAGATCAATTGAACACCATATATTTT.

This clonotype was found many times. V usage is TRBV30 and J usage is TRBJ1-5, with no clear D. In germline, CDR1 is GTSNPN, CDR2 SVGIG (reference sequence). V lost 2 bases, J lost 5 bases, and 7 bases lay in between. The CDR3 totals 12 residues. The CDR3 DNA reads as TGTGCCTGGAGTTCTAATTATCAGCCCCAGCATTTT. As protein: CAWSSNYQPQHF.

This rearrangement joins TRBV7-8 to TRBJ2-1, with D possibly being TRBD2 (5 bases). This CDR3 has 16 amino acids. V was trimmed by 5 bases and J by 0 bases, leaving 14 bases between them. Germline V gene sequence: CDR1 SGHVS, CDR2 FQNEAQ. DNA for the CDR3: TGTGCCAGCAGCCGCCAAAGCGGAAGCTCCTACAATGAGCAGTTCTTC. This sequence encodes CASSRQSGSSYNEQFF.

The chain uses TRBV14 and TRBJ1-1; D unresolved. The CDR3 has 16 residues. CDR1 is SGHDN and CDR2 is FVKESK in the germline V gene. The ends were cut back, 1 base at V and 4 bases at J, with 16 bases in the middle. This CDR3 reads CASSQVEGPVGTEAFF. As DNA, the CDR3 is TGTGCCAGCAGCCAAGTGGAAGGGCCGGTGGGCACTGAAGCTTTCTTT. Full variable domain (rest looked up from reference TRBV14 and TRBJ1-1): EAGVTQFPSHSVIEKGQTVTLRCDPISGHDNLYWYRRVMGKEIKFLLHFVKESKQDESGMPNNRFLAERTGGTYSTLKVQPAELEDSGVYFCASSQVEGPVGTEAFFGQGTRLTVV.

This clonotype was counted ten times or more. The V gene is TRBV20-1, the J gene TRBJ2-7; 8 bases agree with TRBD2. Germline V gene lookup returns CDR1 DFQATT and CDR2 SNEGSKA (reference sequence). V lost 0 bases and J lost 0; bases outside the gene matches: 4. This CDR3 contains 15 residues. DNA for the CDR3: TGCAGTGCTAGAGAATCTAGCGGGTTCTCCTACGAGCAGTACTTC. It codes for CSARESSGFSYEQYF.

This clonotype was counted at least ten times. The CDR3 here is CAWSTGYYEQYF. The CDR3 DNA follows: TGTGCCTGGAGTACAGGGTACTACGAGCAGTACTTC. The chain recombines TRBV30 with TRBJ2-7; possibly TRBD1 for D (6 bases). The V gene lost 2 bases and the J gene lost 3 bases, with 8 bases spanning the gap. Germline CDR1 reads GTSNPN; CDR2 reads SVGIG (reference sequence). The CDR3 covers 12 residues.

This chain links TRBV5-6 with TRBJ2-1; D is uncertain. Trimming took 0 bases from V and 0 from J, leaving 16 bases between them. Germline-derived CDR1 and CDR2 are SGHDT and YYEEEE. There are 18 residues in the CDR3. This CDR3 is CASSLAKWSGASYNEQFF. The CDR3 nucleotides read TGTGCCAGCAGCTTGGCCAAATGGTCAGGTGCCTCCTACAATGAGCAGTTCTTC. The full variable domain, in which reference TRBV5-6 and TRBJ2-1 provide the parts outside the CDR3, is DAGVTQSPTHLIKTRGQQVTLRCSPKSGHDTVSWYQQALGQGPQFIFQYYEEEERQRGNFPDRFSGHQFPNYSSELNVNALLLGDSALYLCASSLAKWSGASYNEQFFGPGTRLTVL.

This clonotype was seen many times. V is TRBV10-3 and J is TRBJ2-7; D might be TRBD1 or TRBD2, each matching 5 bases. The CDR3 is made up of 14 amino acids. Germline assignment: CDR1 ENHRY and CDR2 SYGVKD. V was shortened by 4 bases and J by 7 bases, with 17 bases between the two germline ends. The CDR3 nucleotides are TGTGCCATCAGTGGAAACGGGGCCTCGAGGGAGCAGTACTTC. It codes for CAISGNGASREQYF.

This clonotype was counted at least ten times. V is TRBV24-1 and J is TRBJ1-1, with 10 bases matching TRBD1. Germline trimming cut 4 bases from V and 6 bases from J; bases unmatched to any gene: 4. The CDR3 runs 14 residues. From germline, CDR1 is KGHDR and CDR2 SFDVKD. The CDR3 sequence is CATSDRDRGAEAFF. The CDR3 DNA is TGTGCCACCAGTGACCGGGACAGGGGCGCTGAAGCTTTCTTT.

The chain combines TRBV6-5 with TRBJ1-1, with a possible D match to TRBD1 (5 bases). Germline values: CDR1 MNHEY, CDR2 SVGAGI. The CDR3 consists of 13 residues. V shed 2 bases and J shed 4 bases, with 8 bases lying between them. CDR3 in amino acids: CASSYVGPTEAFF. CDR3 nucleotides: TGTGCCAGCAGTTACGTGGGACCCACTGAAGCTTTCTTT.

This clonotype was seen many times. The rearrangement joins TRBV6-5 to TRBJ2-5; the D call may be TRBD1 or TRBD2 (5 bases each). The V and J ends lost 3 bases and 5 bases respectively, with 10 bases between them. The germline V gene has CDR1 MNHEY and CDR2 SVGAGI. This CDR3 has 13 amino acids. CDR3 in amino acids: CASSYVGEETQYF. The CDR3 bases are TGTGCCAGCAGTTATGTGGGGGAGGAGACCCAGTACTTC.

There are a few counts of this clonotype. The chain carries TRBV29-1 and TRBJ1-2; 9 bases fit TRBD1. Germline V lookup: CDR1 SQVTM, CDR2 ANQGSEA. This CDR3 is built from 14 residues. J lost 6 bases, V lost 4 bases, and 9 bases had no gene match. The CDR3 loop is CSVARPGQGNGYTF. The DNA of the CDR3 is TGCAGCGTTGCCCGCCCGGGACAGGGAAATGGCTACACCTTC.

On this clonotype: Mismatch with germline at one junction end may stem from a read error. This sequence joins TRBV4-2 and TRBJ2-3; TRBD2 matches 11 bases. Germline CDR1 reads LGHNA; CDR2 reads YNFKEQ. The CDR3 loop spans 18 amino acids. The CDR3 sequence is CASSQDGHGSGRERYAVF. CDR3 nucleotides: TGTGCCAGCAGCCAAGATGGCCATGGTAGCGGGAGGGAGAGATACGCAGTATTT.

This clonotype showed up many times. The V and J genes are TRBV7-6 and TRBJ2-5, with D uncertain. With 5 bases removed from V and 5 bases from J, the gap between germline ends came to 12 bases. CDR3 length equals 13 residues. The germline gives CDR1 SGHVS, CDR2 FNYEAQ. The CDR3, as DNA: TGTGCCAGCAGCCCCATTTTCCGGGAGACCCAGTACTTC. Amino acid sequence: CASSPIFRETQYF.

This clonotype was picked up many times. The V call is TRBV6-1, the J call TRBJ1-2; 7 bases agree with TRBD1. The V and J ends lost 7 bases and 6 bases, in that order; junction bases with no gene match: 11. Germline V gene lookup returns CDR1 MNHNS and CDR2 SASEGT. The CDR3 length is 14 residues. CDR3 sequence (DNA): TGTGCCAGCACCTCAGGGGGGGTAGGCCATGGCTACACCTTC. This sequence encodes CASTSGGVGHGYTF.

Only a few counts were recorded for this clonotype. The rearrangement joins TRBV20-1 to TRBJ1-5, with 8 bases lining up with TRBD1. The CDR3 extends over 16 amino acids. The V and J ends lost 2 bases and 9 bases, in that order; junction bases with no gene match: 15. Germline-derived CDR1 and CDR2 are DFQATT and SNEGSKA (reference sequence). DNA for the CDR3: TGCAGTGCTAGAACTAGGACAGGGAGCCTCCTTCGGCCCCAGCATTTT. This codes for CSARTRTGSLLRPQHF.

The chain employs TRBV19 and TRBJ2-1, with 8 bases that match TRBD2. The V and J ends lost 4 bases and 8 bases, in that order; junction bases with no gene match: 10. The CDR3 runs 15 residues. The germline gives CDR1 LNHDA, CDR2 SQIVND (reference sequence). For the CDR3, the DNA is TGTGCCAGTAGTAGTGAGGGCGGGGGGTGGGATGAGCAGTTCTTC. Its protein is CASSSEGGGWDEQFF. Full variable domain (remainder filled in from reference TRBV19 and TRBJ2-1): DGGITQSPKYLFRKEGQNVTLSCEQNLNHDAMYWYRQDPGQGLRLIYYSQIVNDFQKGDIAEGYSVSREKKESFPLTVTSAQKNPTAFYLCASSSEGGGWDEQFFGPGTRLTVL.

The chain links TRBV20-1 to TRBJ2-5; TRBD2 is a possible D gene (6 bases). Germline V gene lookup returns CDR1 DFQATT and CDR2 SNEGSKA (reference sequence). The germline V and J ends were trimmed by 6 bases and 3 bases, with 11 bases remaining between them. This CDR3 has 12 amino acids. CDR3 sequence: CSAGLAKETQYF. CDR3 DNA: TGCAGTGCAGGCCTAGCGAAAGAGACCCAGTACTTC.

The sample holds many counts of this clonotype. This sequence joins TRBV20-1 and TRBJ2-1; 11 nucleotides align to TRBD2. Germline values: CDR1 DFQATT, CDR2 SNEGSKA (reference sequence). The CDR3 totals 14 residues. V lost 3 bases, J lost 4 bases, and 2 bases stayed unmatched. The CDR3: CSASRLAGYNEQFF. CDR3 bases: TGCAGTGCTAGTAGACTAGCGGGATACAATGAGCAGTTCTTC.

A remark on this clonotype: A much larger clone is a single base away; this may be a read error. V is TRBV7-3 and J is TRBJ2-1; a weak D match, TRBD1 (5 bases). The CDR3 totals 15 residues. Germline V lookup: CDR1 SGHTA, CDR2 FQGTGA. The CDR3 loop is CASSLSQGVYNEQSF. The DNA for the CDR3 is TGTGCCAGCAGCTTAAGTCAGGGTGTCTACAATGAGCAGTCCTTC.

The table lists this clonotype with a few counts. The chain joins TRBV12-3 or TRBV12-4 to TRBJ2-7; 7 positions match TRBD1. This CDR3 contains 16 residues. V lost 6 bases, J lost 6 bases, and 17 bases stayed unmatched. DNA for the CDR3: TGTGCCAGCAGACCGACCGGGACAGCCCCTCTCGGCGAGCAGTACTTC. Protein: CASRPTGTAPLGEQYF.

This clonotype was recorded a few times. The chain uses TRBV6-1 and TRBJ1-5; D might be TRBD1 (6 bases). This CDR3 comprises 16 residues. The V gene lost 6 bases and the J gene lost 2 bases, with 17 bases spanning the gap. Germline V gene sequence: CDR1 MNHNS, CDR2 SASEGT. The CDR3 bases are TGTGCCAGCAGGCCACGCAGGGGAGATGGCAATCAGCCCCAGCATTTT. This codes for CASRPRRGDGNQPQHF.

As DNA, the CDR3 is TGTGCCAGCTCACCCCTAGGGACTAGCGGGAACGAGCAGTACTTC. As protein: CASSPLGTSGNEQYF. The chain carries TRBV18 and TRBJ2-3; 13 positions agree with TRBD2. The J call may be in error: the DNA end matches TRBJ2-7 better. From germline, CDR1 is KGHSH and CDR2 LQKENI. This CDR3 contains 15 residues.

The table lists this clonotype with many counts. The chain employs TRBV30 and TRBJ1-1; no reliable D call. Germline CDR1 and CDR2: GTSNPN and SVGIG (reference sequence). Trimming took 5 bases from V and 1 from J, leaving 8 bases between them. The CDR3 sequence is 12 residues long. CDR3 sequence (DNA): TGTGCCTGGGGACGGGGGAACACTGAAGCTTTCTTT. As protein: CAWGRGNTEAFF. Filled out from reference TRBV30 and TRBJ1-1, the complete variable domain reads SQTIHQWPATLVQPVGSPLSLECTVEGTSNPNLYWYRQAAGRGLQLLFYSVGIGQISSEVPQNLSASRPQDRQFILSSKKLLLSDSGFYLCAWGRGNTEAFFGQGTRLTVV.

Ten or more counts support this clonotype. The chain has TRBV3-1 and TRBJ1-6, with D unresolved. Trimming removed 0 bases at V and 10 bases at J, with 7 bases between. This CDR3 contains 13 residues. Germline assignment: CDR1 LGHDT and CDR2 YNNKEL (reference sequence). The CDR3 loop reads CASSQDRNSPLHF. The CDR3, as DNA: TGTGCCAGCAGCCAAGACCGGAACTCACCCCTCCACTTT.

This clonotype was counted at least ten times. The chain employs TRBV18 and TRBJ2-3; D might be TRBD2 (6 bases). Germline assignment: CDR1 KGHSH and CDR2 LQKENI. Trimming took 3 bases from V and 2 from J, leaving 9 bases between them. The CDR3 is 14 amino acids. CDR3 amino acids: CASSPGSYTDTQYF. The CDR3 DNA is TGTGCCAGCTCACCCGGGAGTTACACAGATACGCAGTATTTT.